This TCR beta chain was obtained from a study of T-cell reconstitution after alpha-beta-depleted transplantation in children. Overall study results and limits: T-cell counts and diversity at one year post-transplant came mainly from newly produced T cells. Several hundred rapidly expanded clones from non-depleted graft cells reportedly supplied alpha-beta T cells about two months post-transplant. Recipient T cells and thymic progenitors that survived gave rise to the high TCRbeta diversity observed at day 60 in some patients.

As for this clonotype: Its matching antigen is unknown.

The CDR3 extends over 13 amino acids. Trimming pared 4 bases from V and 8 bases from J, leaving 12 bases between. Germline V CDR1 and CDR2: MNHNY, SVGAGI (reference sequence). Molecular barcoding with unique molecular identifiers was used for the TCRbeta library. TCRdb re-analysed the PCR reads in MiXCR, keeping a single row per CDR3 protein. The data contain 800,000 to 1,000,000 distinct CDR3 sequences, about 30% of them singletons. This sequence originates from a boy less than two years old who had a stem cell transplant for SCID, so the T cells may come from the graft donor. The rearrangement joins TRBV6-6 to TRBJ2-1, with unresolved D. Sequenced here: PBMCs, mostly from graft donor cells, sampled 360 days after TCRalphabeta/CD19-depleted stem cell transplant. The CDR3 sequence: CASSSRYGDEQFF. In DNA, the CDR3 is TGTGCCAGCAGTTCCCGATATGGCGATGAGCAGTTCTTC.